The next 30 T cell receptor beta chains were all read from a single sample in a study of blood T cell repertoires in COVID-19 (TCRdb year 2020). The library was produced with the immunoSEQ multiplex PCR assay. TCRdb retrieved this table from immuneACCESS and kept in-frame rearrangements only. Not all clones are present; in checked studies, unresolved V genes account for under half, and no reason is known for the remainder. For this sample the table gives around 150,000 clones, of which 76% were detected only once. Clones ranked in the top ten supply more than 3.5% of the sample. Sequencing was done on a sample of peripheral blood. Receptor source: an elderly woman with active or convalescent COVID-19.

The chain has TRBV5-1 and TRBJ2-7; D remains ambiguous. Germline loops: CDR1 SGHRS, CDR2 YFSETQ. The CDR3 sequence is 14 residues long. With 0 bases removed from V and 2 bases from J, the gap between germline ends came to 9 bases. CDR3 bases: TGCGCCAGCAGCTTGGCCAGGCCAACCTACGAGCAGTACTTC. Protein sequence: CASSLARPTYEQYF.

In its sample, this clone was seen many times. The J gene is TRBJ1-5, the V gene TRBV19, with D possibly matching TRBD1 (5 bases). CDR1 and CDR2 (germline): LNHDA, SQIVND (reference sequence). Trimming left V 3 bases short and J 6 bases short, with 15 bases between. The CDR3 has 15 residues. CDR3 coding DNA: TGTGCCAGTAGTATCTCCGGGGGGGAGGGTCAGCCCCAGCATTTT. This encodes CASSISGGEGQPQHF.

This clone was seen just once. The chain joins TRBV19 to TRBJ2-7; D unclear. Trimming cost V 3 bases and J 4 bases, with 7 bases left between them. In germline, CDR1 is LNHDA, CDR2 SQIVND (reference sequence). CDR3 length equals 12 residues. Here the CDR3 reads CASSIPGYEQYF. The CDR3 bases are TGTGCCAGTAGTATCCCCGGGTACGAGCAGTACTTC. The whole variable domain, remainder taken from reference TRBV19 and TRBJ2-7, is DGGITQSPKYLFRKEGQNVTLSCEQNLNHDAMYWYRQDPGQGLRLIYYSQIVNDFQKGDIAEGYSVSREKKESFPLTVTSAQKNPTAFYLCASSIPGYEQYFGPGTRLTVT.

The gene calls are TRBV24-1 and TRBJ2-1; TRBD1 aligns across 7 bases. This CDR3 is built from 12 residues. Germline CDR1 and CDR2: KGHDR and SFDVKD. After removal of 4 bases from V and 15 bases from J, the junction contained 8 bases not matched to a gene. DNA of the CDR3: TGTGCCACCAGTGACCCGCAGGGGGACCCGTTCTTC. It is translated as CATSDPQGDPFF.

In DNA, the CDR3 is TGTGCCAGCAGCGAGGGGGCTAGCAATGAGCAGTTCTTC. Protein sequence: CASSEGASNEQFF. The chain recombines TRBV9 with TRBJ2-1; 7 nucleotides agree with TRBD1. The V gene's germline CDR1 is SGDLS and CDR2 YYNGEE. CDR3 size: 13 residues. J lost 6 bases, V lost 3 bases, and 3 bases had no gene match.

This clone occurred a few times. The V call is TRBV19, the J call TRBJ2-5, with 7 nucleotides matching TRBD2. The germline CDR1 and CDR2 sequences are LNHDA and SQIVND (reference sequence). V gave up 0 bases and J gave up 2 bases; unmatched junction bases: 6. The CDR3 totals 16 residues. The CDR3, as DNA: TGTGCCAGTAGTATAGAATCCGGGGGGTATCAAGAGACCCAGTACTTC. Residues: CASSIESGGYQETQYF. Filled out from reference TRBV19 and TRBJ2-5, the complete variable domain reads DGGITQSPKYLFRKEGQNVTLSCEQNLNHDAMYWYRQDPGQGLRLIYYSQIVNDFQKGDIAEGYSVSREKKESFPLTVTSAQKNPTAFYLCASSIESGGYQETQYFGPGTRLLVL.

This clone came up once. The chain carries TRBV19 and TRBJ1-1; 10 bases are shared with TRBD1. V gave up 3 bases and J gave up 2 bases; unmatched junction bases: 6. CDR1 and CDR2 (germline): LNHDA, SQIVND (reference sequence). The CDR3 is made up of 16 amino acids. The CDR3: CASSITDRGRNTEAFF. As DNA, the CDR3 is TGTGCCAGTAGTATTACCGACAGGGGGCGAAACACTGAAGCTTTCTTT.

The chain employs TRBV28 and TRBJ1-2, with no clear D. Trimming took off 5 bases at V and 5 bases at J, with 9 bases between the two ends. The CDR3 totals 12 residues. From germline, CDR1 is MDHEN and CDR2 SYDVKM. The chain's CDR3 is CASSDTAYGYTF. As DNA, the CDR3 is TGTGCCAGCAGTGATACAGCATATGGCTACACCTTC.

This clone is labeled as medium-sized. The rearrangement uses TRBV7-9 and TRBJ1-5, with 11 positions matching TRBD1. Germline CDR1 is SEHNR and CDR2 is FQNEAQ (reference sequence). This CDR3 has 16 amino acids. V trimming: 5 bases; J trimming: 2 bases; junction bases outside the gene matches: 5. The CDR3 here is CASSDPGQGGNQPQHF. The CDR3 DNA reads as TGTGCCAGCAGCGACCCGGGACAGGGGGGCAATCAGCCCCAGCATTTT.

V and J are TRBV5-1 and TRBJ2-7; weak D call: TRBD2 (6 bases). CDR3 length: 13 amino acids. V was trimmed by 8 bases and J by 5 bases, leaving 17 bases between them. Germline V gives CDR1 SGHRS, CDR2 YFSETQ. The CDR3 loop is CASADGSGDEQYF. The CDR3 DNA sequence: TGCGCCAGTGCTGACGGCTCGGGAGACGAGCAGTACTTC. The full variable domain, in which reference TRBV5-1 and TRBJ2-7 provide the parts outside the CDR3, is KAGVTQTPRYLIKTRGQQVTLSCSPISGHRSVSWYQQTPGQGLQFLFEYFSETQRNKGNFPGRFSGRQFSNSRSEMNVSTLELGDSALYLCASADGSGDEQYFGPGTRLTVT.

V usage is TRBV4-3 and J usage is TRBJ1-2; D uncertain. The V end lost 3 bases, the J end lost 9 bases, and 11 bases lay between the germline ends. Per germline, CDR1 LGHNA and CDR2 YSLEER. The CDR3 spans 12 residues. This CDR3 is CASSHGLSSYTF. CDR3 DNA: TGCGCCAGCAGCCACGGTTTGTCCAGCTACACCTTC.

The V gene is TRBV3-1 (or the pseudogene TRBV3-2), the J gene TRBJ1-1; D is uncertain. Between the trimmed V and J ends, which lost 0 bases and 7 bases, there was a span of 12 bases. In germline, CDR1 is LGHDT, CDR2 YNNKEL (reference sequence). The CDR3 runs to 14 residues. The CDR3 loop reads CASSQEGGFGEAFF. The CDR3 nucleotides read TGTGCCAGCAGCCAAGAAGGAGGGTTCGGTGAAGCTTTCTTT.

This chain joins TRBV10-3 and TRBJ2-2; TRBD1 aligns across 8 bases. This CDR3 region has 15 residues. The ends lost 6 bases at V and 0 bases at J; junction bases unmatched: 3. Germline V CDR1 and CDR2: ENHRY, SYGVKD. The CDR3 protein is CAISMGQANTGELFF. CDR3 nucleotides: TGTGCCATCAGCATGGGACAGGCGAACACCGGGGAGCTGTTTTTT.

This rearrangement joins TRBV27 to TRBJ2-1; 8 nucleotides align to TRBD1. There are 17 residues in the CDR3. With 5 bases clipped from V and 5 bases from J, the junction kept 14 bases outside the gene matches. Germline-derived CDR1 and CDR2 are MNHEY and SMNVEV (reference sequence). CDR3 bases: TGTGCCAGCAGTCCGCAATATCAGGGGGCCGGAGACAATGAGCAGTTCTTC. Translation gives CASSPQYQGAGDNEQFF.

In DNA, the CDR3 is TGTGCCTGGAGCTCTGGGGCGATGCAGTACCAAGAGACCCAGTACTTC. This sequence encodes CAWSSGAMQYQETQYF. This rearrangement joins TRBV30 to TRBJ2-5; TRBD1 is a possible D gene (5 bases). The germline CDR1 and CDR2 sequences are GTSNPN and SVGIG (reference sequence). V was cut by 3 bases and J by 0 bases, with 17 bases left in between. The CDR3 consists of 16 residues.

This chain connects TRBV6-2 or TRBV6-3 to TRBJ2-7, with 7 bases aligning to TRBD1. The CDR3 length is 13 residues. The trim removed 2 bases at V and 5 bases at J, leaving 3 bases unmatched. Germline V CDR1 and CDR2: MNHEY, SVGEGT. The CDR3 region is CASSYQGDHEQYF. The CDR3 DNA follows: TGTGCCAGCAGTTACCAGGGGGACCACGAGCAGTACTTC.

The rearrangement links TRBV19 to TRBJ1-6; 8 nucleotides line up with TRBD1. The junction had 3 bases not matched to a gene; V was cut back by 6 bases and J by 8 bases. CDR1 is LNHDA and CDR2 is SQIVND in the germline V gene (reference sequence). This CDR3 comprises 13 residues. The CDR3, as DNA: TGTGCCAGTAGGCAGGGGGCTTATTCACCCCTCCACTTT. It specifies CASRQGAYSPLHF.

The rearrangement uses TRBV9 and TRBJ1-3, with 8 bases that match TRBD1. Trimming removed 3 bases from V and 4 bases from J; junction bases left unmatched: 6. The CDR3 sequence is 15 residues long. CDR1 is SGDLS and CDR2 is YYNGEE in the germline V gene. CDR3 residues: CASSAGDRPGNTIYF. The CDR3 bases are TGTGCCAGCAGCGCTGGGGACAGGCCAGGAAACACCATATATTTT.

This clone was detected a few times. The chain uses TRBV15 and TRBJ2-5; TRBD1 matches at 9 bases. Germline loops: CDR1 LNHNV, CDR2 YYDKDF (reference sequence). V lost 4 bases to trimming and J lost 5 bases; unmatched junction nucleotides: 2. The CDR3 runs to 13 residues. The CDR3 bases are TGTGCCACCAGCATCGACAGGGGGGAGACCCAGTACTTC. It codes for CATSIDRGETQYF.

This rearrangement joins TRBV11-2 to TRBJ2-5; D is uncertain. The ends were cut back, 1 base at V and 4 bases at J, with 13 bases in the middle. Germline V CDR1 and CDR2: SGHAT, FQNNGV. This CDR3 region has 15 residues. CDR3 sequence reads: CASSLAVTSGETQYF. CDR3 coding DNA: TGTGCCAGCAGCTTAGCCGTTACCTCCGGAGAGACCCAGTACTTC.

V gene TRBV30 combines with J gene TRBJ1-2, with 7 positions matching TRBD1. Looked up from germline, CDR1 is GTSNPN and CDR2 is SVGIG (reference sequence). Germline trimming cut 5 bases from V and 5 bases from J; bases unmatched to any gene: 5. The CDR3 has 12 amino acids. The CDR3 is CAWVGQAYGYTF. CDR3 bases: TGTGCCTGGGTAGGACAGGCTTATGGCTACACCTTC.

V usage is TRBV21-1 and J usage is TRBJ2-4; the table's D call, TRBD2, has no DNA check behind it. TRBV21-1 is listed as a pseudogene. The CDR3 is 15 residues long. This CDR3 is CASTNTRGGKNIQYF. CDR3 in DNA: TGTGCCAGCACGAACACCCGGGGGGGAAAAAACATTCAGTACTTC.

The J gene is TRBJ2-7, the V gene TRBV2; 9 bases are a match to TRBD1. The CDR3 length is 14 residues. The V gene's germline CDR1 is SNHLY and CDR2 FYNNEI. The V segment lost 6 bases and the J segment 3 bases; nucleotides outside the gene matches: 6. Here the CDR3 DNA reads TGTGCCAGCAGGGTGGGACAGGGAATCTACGAGCAGTACTTC. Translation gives CASRVGQGIYEQYF.

CDR3 amino acids: CASSHPPGTGVPNVLTF. CDR3 nucleotides: TGTGCCAGCAGTCACCCACCCGGGACAGGGGTACCCAACGTCCTGACTTTC. The chain combines TRBV6-2 or TRBV6-3 with TRBJ2-6, with TRBD1 identical over 10 bases. With 5 bases clipped from V and 8 bases from J, the junction kept 12 bases outside the gene matches. Germline-derived CDR1 and CDR2 are MNHEY and SVGEGT. The CDR3 is 17 residues long.

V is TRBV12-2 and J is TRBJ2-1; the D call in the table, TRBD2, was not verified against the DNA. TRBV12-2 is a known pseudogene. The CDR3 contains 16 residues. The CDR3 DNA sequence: TGTGCAAGTTGCACATCGGGGGGAACTTCGTACAATGAGCAGTTCTTC. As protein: CASCTSGGTSYNEQFF.

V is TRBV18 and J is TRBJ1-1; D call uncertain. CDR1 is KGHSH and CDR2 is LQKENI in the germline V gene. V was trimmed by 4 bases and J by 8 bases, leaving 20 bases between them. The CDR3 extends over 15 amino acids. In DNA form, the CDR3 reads TGTGCCAGCTCACTAACCGTAGGAGTTTCGGAGGAAGCTTTCTTT. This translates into CASSLTVGVSEEAFF.

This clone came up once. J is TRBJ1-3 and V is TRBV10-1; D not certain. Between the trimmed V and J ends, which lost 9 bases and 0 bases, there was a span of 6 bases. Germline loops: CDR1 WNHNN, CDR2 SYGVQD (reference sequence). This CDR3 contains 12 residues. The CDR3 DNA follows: TGCGCCAGTGGAGCCTCTGGAAACACCATATATTTT. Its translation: CASGASGNTIYF.

The CDR3 sequence is CASSYGTREDSPLHF. The CDR3 DNA reads as TGTGCCAGCAGTTATGGGACTCGAGAAGATTCACCCCTCCACTTT. The rearrangement links TRBV5-8 to TRBJ1-6; tentative D call: TRBD1 (5 bases). V shed 5 bases and J shed 8 bases, with 17 bases lying between them. CDR3 size: 15 residues. CDR1 and CDR2 from the germline V gene are SGHTS and YDEGEE.

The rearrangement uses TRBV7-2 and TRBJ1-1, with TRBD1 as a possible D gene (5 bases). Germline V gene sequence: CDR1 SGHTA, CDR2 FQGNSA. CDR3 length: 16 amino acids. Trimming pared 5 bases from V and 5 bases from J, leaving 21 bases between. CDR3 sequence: CASSPSWGGAATEAFF. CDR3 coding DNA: TGTGCCAGCAGCCCGAGTTGGGGAGGGGCAGCGACTGAAGCTTTCTTT.

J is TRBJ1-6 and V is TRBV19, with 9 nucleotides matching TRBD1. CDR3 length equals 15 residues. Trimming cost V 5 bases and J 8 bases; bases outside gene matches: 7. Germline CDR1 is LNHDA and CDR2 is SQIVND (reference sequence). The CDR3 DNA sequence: TGTGCCAGTAGTCCGGGACAGGGTAGGCATTCACCCCTCCACTTT. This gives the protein CASSPGQGRHSPLHF.